The clone carrying this TCR beta chain was seen only a few times. Its antigen is undetermined. The data were taken from a study of identical twins. Study results and caveats: Analyses of zero insertions could be partly confounded by invariant MAIT and iNKT cells. Beta out-of-frame sequences showed weaker excess sharing between twins.

TCRdb reanalysed the 5' RACE reads using MiXCR and keeps one entry per CDR3 protein. The sample yields about 890,000 distinct CDR3 sequences, approximately 13% seen once. V lost 7 bases, J lost 6 bases, and 12 bases stayed unmatched. This CDR3 has 14 amino acids. This sample also belongs to another study, concerning yellow fever vaccine responses in identical twins.

The sequencing input was PBMCs. The rearrangement uses TRBV12-3 or TRBV12-4 and TRBJ2-7; 7 bases are shared with TRBD1. This TCR was sampled from a woman younger than 30 in good health. The CDR3 loop is CASTSSGRGIEQYF. CDR3 DNA sequence: TGTGCCAGCACCTCCTCGGGCAGGGGGATCGAGCAGTACTTC.